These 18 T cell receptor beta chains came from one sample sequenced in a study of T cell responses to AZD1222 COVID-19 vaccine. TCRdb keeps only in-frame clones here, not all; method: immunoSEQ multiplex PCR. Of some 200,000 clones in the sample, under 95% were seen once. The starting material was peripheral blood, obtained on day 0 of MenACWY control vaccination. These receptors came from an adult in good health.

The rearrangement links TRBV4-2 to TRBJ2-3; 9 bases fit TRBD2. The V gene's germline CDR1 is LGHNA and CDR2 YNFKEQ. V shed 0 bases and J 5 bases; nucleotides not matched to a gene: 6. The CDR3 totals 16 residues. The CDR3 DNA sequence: TGTGCCAGCAGCCAAGAAGCTAGCGGGGTTATAGATACGCAGTATTTT. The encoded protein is CASSQEASGVIDTQYF.

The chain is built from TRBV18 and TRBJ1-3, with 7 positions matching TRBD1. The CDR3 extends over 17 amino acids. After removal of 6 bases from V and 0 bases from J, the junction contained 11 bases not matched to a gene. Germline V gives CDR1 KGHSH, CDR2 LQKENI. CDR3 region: CASSPIPQGDSGNTIYF. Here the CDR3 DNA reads TGTGCCAGCTCGCCCATCCCCCAGGGGGACTCTGGAAACACCATATATTTT.

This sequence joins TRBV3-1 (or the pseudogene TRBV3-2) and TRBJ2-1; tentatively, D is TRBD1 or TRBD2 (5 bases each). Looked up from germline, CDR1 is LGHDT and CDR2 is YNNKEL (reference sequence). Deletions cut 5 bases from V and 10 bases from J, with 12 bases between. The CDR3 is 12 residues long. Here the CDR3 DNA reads TGTGCCAGCAGCGCCCGGGACGCGGAGCAGTTCTTC. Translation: CASSARDAEQFF.

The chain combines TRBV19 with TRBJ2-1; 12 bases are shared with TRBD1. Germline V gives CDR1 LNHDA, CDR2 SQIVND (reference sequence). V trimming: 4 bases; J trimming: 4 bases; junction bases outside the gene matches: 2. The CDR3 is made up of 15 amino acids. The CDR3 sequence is CASSRDRGRYNEQFF. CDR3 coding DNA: TGTGCCAGTAGTAGGGACAGGGGGCGATACAATGAGCAGTTCTTC.

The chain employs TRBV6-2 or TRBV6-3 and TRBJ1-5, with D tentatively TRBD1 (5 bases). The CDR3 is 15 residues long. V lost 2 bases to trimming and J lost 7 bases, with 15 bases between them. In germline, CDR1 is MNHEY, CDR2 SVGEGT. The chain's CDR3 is CASSYGVRWDQPQHF. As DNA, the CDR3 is TGTGCCAGCAGTTACGGGGTCAGGTGGGACCAGCCCCAGCATTTT.

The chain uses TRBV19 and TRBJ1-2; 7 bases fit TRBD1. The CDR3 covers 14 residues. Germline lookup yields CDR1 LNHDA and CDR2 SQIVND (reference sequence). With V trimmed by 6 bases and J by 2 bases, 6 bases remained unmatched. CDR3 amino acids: CASSWGQTNYGYTF. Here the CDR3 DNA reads TGTGCCAGTAGCTGGGGACAGACAAACTATGGCTACACCTTC.

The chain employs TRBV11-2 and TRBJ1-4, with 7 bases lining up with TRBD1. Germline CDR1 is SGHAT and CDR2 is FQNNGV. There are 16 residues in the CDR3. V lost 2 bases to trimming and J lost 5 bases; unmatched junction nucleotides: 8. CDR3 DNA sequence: TGTGCCAGCAGCTTACAACTAGGGGGCCTAAATGAAAAACTGTTTTTT. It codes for CASSLQLGGLNEKLFF.

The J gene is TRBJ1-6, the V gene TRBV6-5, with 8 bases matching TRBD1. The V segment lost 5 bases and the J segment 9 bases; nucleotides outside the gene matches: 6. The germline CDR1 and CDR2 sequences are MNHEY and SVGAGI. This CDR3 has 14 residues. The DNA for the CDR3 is TGTGCCAGCAGTCTGACAGGGGACGCTTCACCCCTCCACTTT. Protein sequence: CASSLTGDASPLHF.

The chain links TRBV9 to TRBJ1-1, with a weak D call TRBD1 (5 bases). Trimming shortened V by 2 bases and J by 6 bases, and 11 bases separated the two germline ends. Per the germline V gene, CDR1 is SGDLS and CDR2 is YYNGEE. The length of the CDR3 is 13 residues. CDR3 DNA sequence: TGTGCCAGCAGCGTTACCGTAGGGGCTGAAGCTTTCTTT. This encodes CASSVTVGAEAFF.

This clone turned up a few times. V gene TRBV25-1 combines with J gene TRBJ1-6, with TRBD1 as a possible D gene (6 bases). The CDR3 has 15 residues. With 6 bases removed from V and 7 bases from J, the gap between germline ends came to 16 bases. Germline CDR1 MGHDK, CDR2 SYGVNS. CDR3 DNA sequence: TGTGCCAGCAGGGCCACCATGGGGGGCAATTCACCCCTCCACTTT. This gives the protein CASRATMGGNSPLHF.

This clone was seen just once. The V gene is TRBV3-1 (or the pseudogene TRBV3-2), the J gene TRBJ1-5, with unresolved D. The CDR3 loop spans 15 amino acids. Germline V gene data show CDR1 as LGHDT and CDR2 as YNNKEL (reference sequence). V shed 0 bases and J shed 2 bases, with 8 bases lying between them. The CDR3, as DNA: TGTGCCAGCAGCCAAGATAGCGGAGGCAATCAGCCCCAGCATTTT. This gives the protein CASSQDSGGNQPQHF.

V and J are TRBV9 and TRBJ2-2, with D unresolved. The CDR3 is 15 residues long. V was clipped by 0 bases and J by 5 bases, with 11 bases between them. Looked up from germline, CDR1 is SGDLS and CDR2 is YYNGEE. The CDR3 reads CASSVAPAGTGELFF. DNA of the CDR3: TGTGCCAGCAGCGTAGCACCGGCCGGGACCGGGGAGCTGTTTTTT.

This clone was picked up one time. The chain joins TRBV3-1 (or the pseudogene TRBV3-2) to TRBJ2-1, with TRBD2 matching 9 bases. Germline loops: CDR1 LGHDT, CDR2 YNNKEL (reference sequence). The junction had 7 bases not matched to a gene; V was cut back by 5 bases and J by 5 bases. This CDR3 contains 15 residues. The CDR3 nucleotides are TGTGCCAGCAGCTACGCGGGGGGGACTCACAATGAGCAGTTCTTC. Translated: CASSYAGGTHNEQFF.

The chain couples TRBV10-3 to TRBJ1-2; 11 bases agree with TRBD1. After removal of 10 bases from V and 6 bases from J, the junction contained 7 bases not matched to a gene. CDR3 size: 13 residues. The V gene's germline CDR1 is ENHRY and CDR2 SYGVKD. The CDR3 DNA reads TGTGCCACCGGACAGGGGGCGTTGGATGGCTACACCTTC. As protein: CATGQGALDGYTF.

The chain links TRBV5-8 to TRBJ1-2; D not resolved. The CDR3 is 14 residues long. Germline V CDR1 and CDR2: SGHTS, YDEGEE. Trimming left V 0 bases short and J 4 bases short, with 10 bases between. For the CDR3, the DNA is TGTGCCAGCAGCTTGGGTGGCGGATCCTATGGCTACACCTTC. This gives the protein CASSLGGGSYGYTF.

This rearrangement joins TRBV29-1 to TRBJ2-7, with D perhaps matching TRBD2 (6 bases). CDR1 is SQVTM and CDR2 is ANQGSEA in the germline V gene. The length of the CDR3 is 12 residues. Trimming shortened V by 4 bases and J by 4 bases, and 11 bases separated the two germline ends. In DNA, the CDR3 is TGCAGCGTTGCCGGGGGATTATACGAGCAGTACTTC. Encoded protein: CSVAGGLYEQYF.

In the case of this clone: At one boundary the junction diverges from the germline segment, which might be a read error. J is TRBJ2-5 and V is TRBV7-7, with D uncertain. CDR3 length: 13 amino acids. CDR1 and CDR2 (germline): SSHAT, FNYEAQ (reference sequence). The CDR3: CASSLSPPETQYF. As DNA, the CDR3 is TGTGCTAGCAGCTTATCGCCTCCAGAGACCCAGTACTTC. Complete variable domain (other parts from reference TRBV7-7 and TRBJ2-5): GAGVSQSPRYKVTKRGQDVTLRCDPISSHATLYWYQQALGQGPEFLTYFNYEAQPDKSGLPSDRFSAERPEGSISTLTIQRTEQRDSAMYRCASSLSPPETQYFGPGTRLLVL.

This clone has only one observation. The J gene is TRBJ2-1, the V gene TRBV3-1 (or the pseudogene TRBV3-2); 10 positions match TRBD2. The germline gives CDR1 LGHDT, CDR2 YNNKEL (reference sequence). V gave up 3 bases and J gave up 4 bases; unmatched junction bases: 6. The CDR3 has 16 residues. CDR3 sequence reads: CASSQSSGGRYNEQFF. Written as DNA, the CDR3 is TGTGCCAGCAGCCAGTCTAGCGGGGGCCGGTACAATGAGCAGTTCTTC.